The present TCR beta chain was sequenced within a study of cytomegalovirus exposure and HLA in healthy donors. Notes on the study in general: HLA-A and HLA-B allele assignments for most subjects were reportedly predicted accurately using TCR beta sequences. Earlier analysis looked at TCR beta V segments, and most were productive about 87% or about 30% of the time.

The study ran its PCR with 60 Vbeta and 13 Jbeta primers. The repertoire was sequenced with immunoSEQ multiplex PCR; TCRdb's copy has only in-frame clones and lacks some. The sample has 110,000 to 150,000 clones; approximately 70% are singletons. In regard to this clone: The antigen remains unidentified.

Sequenced: PBMCs. The TCR was taken from a woman in her twenties or thirties in good health and CMV-seronegative.

CDR3 DNA: TGCGCCAGCGCACCGGGACAGAGACTTAATTCACCCCTCCACTTT. This translates into CASAPGQRLNSPLHF. The chain joins TRBV4-1 to TRBJ1-6, with TRBD1 matching over 7 bases. The CDR3 contains 15 residues. Germline-derived CDR1 and CDR2 are MGHRA and YSYEKL. Trimming at V came to 8 bases and at J to 6 bases, leaving 10 bases not matched to a gene.